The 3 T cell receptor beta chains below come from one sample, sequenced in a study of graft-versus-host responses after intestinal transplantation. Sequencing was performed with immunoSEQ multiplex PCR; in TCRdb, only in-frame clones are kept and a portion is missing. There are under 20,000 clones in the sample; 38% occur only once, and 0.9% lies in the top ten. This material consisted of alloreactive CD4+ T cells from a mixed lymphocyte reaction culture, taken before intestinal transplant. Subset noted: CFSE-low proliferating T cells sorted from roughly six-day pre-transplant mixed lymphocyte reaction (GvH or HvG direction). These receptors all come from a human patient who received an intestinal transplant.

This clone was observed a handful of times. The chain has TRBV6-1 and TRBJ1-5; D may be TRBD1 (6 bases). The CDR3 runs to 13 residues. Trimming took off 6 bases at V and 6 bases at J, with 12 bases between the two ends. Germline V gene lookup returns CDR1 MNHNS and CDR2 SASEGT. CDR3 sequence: CASRYRVGQPQHF. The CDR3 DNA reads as TGTGCCAGCAGGTACAGGGTGGGTCAGCCCCAGCATTTT.

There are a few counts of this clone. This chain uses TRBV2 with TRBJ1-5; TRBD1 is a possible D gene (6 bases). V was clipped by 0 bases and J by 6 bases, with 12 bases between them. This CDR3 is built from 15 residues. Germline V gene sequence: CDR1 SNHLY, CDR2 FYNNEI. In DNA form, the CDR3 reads TGTGCCAGCAGTGAAGCTTCGGGCAGGGGTCAGCCCCAGCATTTT. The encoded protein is CASSEASGRGQPQHF.

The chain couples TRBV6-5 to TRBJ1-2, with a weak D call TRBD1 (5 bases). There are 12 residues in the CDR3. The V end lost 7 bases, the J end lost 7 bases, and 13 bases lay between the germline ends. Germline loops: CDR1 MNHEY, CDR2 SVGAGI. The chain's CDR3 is CASTSGPGGYTF. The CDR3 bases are TGTGCCAGCACCTCAGGGCCGGGTGGCTACACCTTC.